This T cell receptor beta chain was sequenced during a study of T-cell memory formation after mild COVID-19. Overall study results and limits: A subset of responding clones appeared in pre-infection memory, suggesting cross-reactive memory joined.

This clonotype was seen more than once but under ten times. Its antigen remains unknown. From germline, CDR1 is MGHRA and CDR2 YSYEKL. CDR3 size: 17 residues. V lost 1 base and J 3 bases, leaving 18 bases between the germline ends. TCRdb processed the 5' RACE reads anew with MiXCR; each CDR3 protein has one entry. Among over 350,000 distinct CDR3 sequences listed, around 24% were seen once. The chain carries TRBV4-1 and TRBJ1-1; D may be TRBD1 (5 bases). Sequencing was done on a sample of PBMCs or a T cell subset sorted from them (not recorded which). The receptor's source is an adult woman who had mild COVID-19 (a few samples of this study predate the infection). Cell type and time point are not known. CDR3 in DNA: TGCGCCAGCAGCCAAGTCTCCGCAGGGCTCTGGGACACTGAAGCTTTCTTT. Translating it yields CASSQVSAGLWDTEAFF.